The 30 T cell receptor beta chains listed next were all sequenced from one sample in a study of cytomegalovirus exposure and HLA in healthy donors. Amplification used 60 Vbeta primers and 13 Jbeta primers. Sequencing was performed with immunoSEQ multiplex PCR; in TCRdb, only in-frame clones are kept and a portion is missing. The sample contains 150,000 to 200,000 clones, 60% to 85% of which appear only once. Sequenced material: PBMCs. Every receptor here comes from a man in his forties or fifties in good health and CMV-seronegative.

The chain employs TRBV7-3 and TRBJ2-2; the D is unclear. The CDR3 consists of 16 residues. Germline-derived CDR1 and CDR2 are SGHTA and FQGTGA. The V end was cut by 1 base, the J end by 1 base, with 10 bases between. As DNA, the CDR3 is TGTGCCAGCAGCTTAAGGTTGACACTGAACACCGGGGAGCTGTTTTTT. This gives the protein CASSLRLTLNTGELFF.

The chain links TRBV2 to TRBJ2-5; no clear D gene. Per germline, CDR1 SNHLY and CDR2 FYNNEI. The CDR3 has 15 residues. The V gene lost 6 bases and the J gene lost 5 bases, with 19 bases spanning the gap. CDR3 nucleotides: TGTGCCAGCAGAGATAGTTCTAGTAGAAGGGAGACCCAGTACTTC. This gives the protein CASRDSSSRRETQYF.

A few counts support this clone. The V gene is TRBV2, the J gene TRBJ1-2, with a weak D call TRBD1 (6 bases). There are 12 residues in the CDR3. V shed 10 bases and J shed 1 base, with 10 bases lying between them. In germline, CDR1 is SNHLY, CDR2 FYNNEI. The CDR3 DNA is TGTGCCACGGGACAAAGTAACTATGGCTACACCTTC. Translated: CATGQSNYGYTF.

The chain is built from TRBV19 and TRBJ1-4; TRBD1 agrees at 7 bases. Germline V lookup: CDR1 LNHDA, CDR2 SQIVND (reference sequence). The CDR3 contains 14 residues. J gave up 8 bases and V 6 bases, and 9 bases lay outside the gene matches. CDR3 protein: CASRQGTDEEKLFF. As DNA, the CDR3 is TGTGCCAGTAGGCAGGGGACAGATGAAGAAAAACTGTTTTTT.

The V and J genes are TRBV5-4 and TRBJ1-2; the D gene is possibly TRBD1 (6 bases). Per the germline V gene, CDR1 is SGHNT and CDR2 is YYREEE (reference sequence). The CDR3 covers 12 residues. V lost 7 bases and J 0 bases, leaving 7 bases between the germline ends. CDR3 residues: CASGTPNYGYTF. The CDR3 bases are TGTGCCAGCGGGACACCTAACTATGGCTACACCTTC. The full variable domain, completed using reference TRBV5-4 and TRBJ1-2, is ETGVTQSPTHLIKTRGQQVTLRCSSQSGHNTVSWYQQALGQGPQFIFQYYREEENGRGNFPPRFSGLQFPNYSSELNVNALELDDSALYLCASGTPNYGYTFGSGTRLTVV.

The chain is built from TRBV6-4 and TRBJ1-2; 10 bases fit TRBD1. The CDR3 covers 16 residues. Unmatched junction bases numbered 14, after V lost 9 bases and J lost 4 bases. Germline CDR1 is MRHNA and CDR2 is SNTAGT. The CDR3, as DNA: TGTGCCAGACTAGGGACAGGGGACGGGAGTTCCTATGGCTACACCTTC. This encodes CARLGTGDGSSYGYTF.

This chain uses TRBV27 with TRBJ1-2; TRBD1 aligns across 10 bases. CDR3 length: 14 residues. The V gene's germline CDR1 is MNHEY and CDR2 SMNVEV (reference sequence). The ends lost 5 bases at V and 8 bases at J; junction bases unmatched: 8. CDR3 region: CASSPPDRGLGYTF. CDR3 nucleotides: TGTGCCAGCAGTCCCCCGGACAGGGGGTTAGGCTACACCTTC.

The chain carries TRBV2 and TRBJ2-5, with D tentatively TRBD2 (6 bases). From germline, CDR1 is SNHLY and CDR2 FYNNEI. The CDR3 length is 15 residues. Trimming removed 5 bases from V and 5 bases from J, with 18 bases in between. This CDR3 reads CASSQGLPGGETQYF. CDR3 bases: TGTGCCAGCAGTCAAGGACTCCCCGGAGGGGAGACCCAGTACTTC.

This chain links TRBV19 with TRBJ2-1, with 7 bases identical to TRBD2. V was clipped by 5 bases and J by 3 bases; unmatched bases: 10. This CDR3 spans 16 amino acids. Looked up from germline, CDR1 is LNHDA and CDR2 is SQIVND (reference sequence). CDR3 DNA sequence: TGTGCCAGTAGTCCTCGACCTAGCGGAGTCTACAATGAGCAGTTCTTC. It encodes CASSPRPSGVYNEQFF.

As DNA, the CDR3 is TGTGCCAGCTCCCCCGGGAGCTACGAGCAGTACTTC. This translates into CASSPGSYEQYF. V usage is TRBV18 and J usage is TRBJ2-7, with a possible D match to TRBD2 (6 bases). Germline V gene sequence: CDR1 KGHSH, CDR2 LQKENI. V gave up 6 bases and J gave up 3 bases, with 9 bases separating them. The CDR3 contains 12 residues.

The chain carries TRBV6-6 and TRBJ1-5; D possibly corresponds to TRBD1 (5 bases). Germline values: CDR1 MNHNY, CDR2 SVGAGI (reference sequence). The V and J ends lost 8 bases and 7 bases respectively, with 18 bases between them. The CDR3 covers 14 residues. The CDR3 sequence is CASRGGAESQPQHF. The CDR3 coding sequence is TGTGCCAGCCGAGGTGGGGCAGAGTCACAGCCCCAGCATTTT.

This clone has a single count. The chain uses TRBV19 and TRBJ2-7, with D possibly matching TRBD2 (5 bases). The CDR3 sequence is 15 residues long. Trimming took 1 base from V and 2 from J, leaving 12 bases between them. Germline V gene lookup returns CDR1 LNHDA and CDR2 SQIVND (reference sequence). The CDR3 bases are TGTGCCAGTAGTATAGGTTGGCACGGGACCTACGAGCAGTACTTC. Translation: CASSIGWHGTYEQYF. The whole variable domain, remainder taken from reference TRBV19 and TRBJ2-7, is DGGITQSPKYLFRKEGQNVTLSCEQNLNHDAMYWYRQDPGQGLRLIYYSQIVNDFQKGDIAEGYSVSREKKESFPLTVTSAQKNPTAFYLCASSIGWHGTYEQYFGPGTRLTVT.

The chain recombines TRBV7-8 with TRBJ1-5; 7 bases line up with TRBD1. V lost 3 bases and J lost 5; bases outside the gene matches: 7. CDR1 is SGHVS, CDR2 FQNEAQ, per germline. The CDR3 has 15 residues. The CDR3 region has the DNA TGTGCCAGCAGCTTGGCAGGGGGACGGGATCAGCCCCAGCATTTT. Translated: CASSLAGGRDQPQHF.

The gene calls are TRBV19 and TRBJ1-2; D unclear. The germline CDR1 and CDR2 sequences are LNHDA and SQIVND (reference sequence). Trimming took 0 bases from V and 3 from J, leaving 11 bases between them. The CDR3 loop spans 15 amino acids. The DNA of the CDR3 is TGTGCCAGTAGTATAGATGGGCAGGACTACTATGGCTACACCTTC. This translates into CASSIDGQDYYGYTF.

The chain carries TRBV9 and TRBJ2-5, with TRBD2 identical over 7 bases. Germline V gene data show CDR1 as SGDLS and CDR2 as YYNGEE. The junction had 4 bases not matched to a gene; V was cut back by 0 bases and J by 5 bases. CDR3 length: 14 amino acids. The CDR3 sequence is CASSVGGGGETQYF. The CDR3 region has the DNA TGTGCCAGCAGCGTAGGGGGGGGAGGGGAGACCCAGTACTTC.

The chain employs TRBV7-2 and TRBJ2-7; D uncertain. V was cut by 5 bases and J by 1 base, with 6 bases left in between. Germline V gives CDR1 SGHTA, CDR2 FQGNSA. The CDR3 length is 12 residues. The CDR3 sequence is CASSPQSYEQYF. The CDR3 DNA is TGTGCCAGCAGCCCCCAGTCCTACGAGCAGTACTTC.

The rearrangement joins TRBV5-1 to TRBJ2-5; a weak D match, TRBD1 (8 bases). V was clipped by 3 bases and J by 5 bases, with 20 bases between them. Germline-derived CDR1 and CDR2 are SGHRS and YFSETQ. The CDR3 loop spans 16 amino acids. CDR3 region: CASSWVPTGEGETQYF. Here the CDR3 DNA reads TGCGCCAGCAGCTGGGTGCCGACAGGGGAGGGTGAGACCCAGTACTTC.

The rearrangement links TRBV9 to TRBJ2-3; 7 bases fit TRBD2. J gave up 0 bases and V 8 bases, and 9 bases lay outside the gene matches. This CDR3 comprises 15 residues. Germline lookup yields CDR1 SGDLS and CDR2 YYNGEE. CDR3 protein: CASPGRNPSTDTQYF. DNA of the CDR3: TGTGCCAGTCCCGGGAGGAATCCTAGCACAGATACGCAGTATTTT. Supplemented by reference TRBV9 and TRBJ2-3, the full variable domain reads DSGVTQTPKHLITATGQRVTLRCSPRSGDLSVYWYQQSLDQGLQFLIQYYNGEERAKGNILERFSAQQFPDLHSELNLSSLELGDSALYFCASPGRNPSTDTQYFGPGTRLTVL.

With respect to this clone: The junction does not match germline at one end; this may be a read error. This sample also contains other DNA sequences that code for the same CDR3. The V and J genes are TRBV5-1 and TRBJ2-7; possibly TRBD2 for D (6 bases). This CDR3 has 14 amino acids. Germline lookup yields CDR1 SGHRS and CDR2 YFSETQ. The CDR3 is CASSLLAGGYEQYF. DNA of the CDR3: TGTGCCAGCAGCTTGTTGGCCGGAGGGTACGAGCAGTACTTC.

In the case of this clone: Other DNA sequences in the sample encode the same CDR3. The V and J genes are TRBV5-1 and TRBJ2-2, with 10 bases identical to TRBD2. This CDR3 is built from 16 residues. Losses at the gene ends were 4 bases for V and 2 bases for J; bases not matched to a gene: 5. CDR1 is SGHRS, CDR2 YFSETQ, per germline. This chain's CDR3 is CASSPRTSGNTGELFF. The CDR3 nucleotides read TGCGCCAGCAGCCCCCGGACTAGCGGTAACACCGGGGAGCTGTTTTTT.

This chain uses TRBV7-2 with TRBJ2-7; D possibly corresponds to TRBD2 (5 bases). Germline V gene lookup returns CDR1 SGHTA and CDR2 FQGNSA. V lost 1 base, J lost 2 bases, and 9 bases lay in between. This CDR3 is 14 amino acids long. The DNA of the CDR3 is TGTGCCAGCAGCTTAGTACTAGGGACCTACGAGCAGTACTTC. Translation: CASSLVLGTYEQYF.

The chain combines TRBV30 with TRBJ2-5; no clear D gene. Gene TRBJ2-7 matches the end of the DNA better, so the J call may be wrong. Germline V CDR1 and CDR2: GTSNPN, SVGIG (reference sequence). The CDR3 is 11 residues long. The CDR3 region has the DNA TGTGCCTGGAGTGGCACCTACGAGCAGTACTTC. Translated: CAWSGTYEQYF.

The chain employs TRBV6-5 and TRBJ2-1, with 11 bases that match TRBD2. J gave up 1 base and V 5 bases, and 1 base lay outside the gene matches. The CDR3 spans 15 residues. CDR1 and CDR2 (germline): MNHEY, SVGAGI. The DNA for the CDR3 is TGTGCCAGCAGTACTAGCGGGGGATCCTACAATGAGCAGTTCTTC. Residues: CASSTSGGSYNEQFF.

J is TRBJ2-4 and V is TRBV7-9, with 9 positions matching TRBD1. The germline V gene encodes CDR1 SEHNR and CDR2 FQNEAQ (reference sequence). CDR3 size: 13 residues. V lost 8 bases to trimming and J lost 7 bases; unmatched junction nucleotides: 6. The CDR3 loop reads CASGPGTGNIQYF. CDR3 DNA sequence: TGTGCCAGCGGTCCAGGGACAGGGAACATTCAGTACTTC.

This rearrangement joins TRBV14 to TRBJ1-2; possibly TRBD1 for D (5 bases). Germline assignment: CDR1 SGHDN and CDR2 FVKESK. V was pared by 4 bases and J by 3 bases, with 9 bases between. The CDR3 sequence is 13 residues long. The CDR3 loop is CASSPDSYYGYTF. CDR3 bases: TGTGCCAGCAGCCCTGACAGCTACTATGGCTACACCTTC.

V is TRBV29-1 and J is TRBJ1-2; possible D gene TRBD1, 5 bases. This CDR3 comprises 14 residues. The germline V gene has CDR1 SQVTM and CDR2 ANQGSEA. The V end was cut by 6 bases, the J end by 3 bases, with 17 bases between. For the CDR3, the DNA is TGCAGCGTGGAGATTACAGGAATCGACTATGGCTACACCTTC. It yields the protein CSVEITGIDYGYTF. Full variable domain (remainder filled in from reference TRBV29-1 and TRBJ1-2): SAVISQKPSRDICQRGTSLTIQCQVDSQVTMMFWYRQQPGQSLTLIATANQGSEATYESGFVIDKFPISRPNLTFSTLTVSNMSPEDSSIYLCSVEITGIDYGYTFGSGTRLTVV.

CDR3 amino acids: CASSLRLAENTYEQYF. The CDR3 nucleotides are TGTGCCAGCAGCTTACGGCTAGCGGAAAATACCTACGAGCAGTACTTC. V usage is TRBV11-2 and J usage is TRBJ2-7, with 7 bases that match TRBD2. Germline CDR1 SGHAT, CDR2 FQNNGV. This CDR3 region has 16 residues. J was trimmed by 2 bases and V by 2 bases; bases with no gene match: 9.

The chain has TRBV19 and TRBJ2-1; 7 bases align to TRBD2. With V trimmed by 10 bases and J by 0 bases, 15 bases remained unmatched. The CDR3 runs to 17 residues. Per germline, CDR1 LNHDA and CDR2 SQIVND (reference sequence). The CDR3 DNA reads as TGTGCCACAGTCTCGACTCGCGGCGGGAGCTCCTACAATGAGCAGTTCTTC. Its protein is CATVSTRGGSSYNEQFF.

This rearrangement joins TRBV5-4 to TRBJ1-6; TRBD1 is a possible D gene (5 bases). The CDR3 has 15 amino acids. CDR1 is SGHNT and CDR2 is YYREEE in the germline V gene (reference sequence). V was pared by 4 bases and J by 7 bases, with 15 bases between. The DNA for the CDR3 is TGTGCCAGCAGCCTAGGAGGGGTTGGAAATTCACCCCTCCACTTT. It codes for CASSLGGVGNSPLHF.

Regarding this clone: Other DNA sequences in the sample encode the same CDR3. The rearrangement joins TRBV7-2 to TRBJ2-7; no clear D gene. CDR3 length equals 13 residues. The ends were cut back, 2 bases at V and 0 bases at J, with 5 bases in the middle. CDR1 is SGHTA and CDR2 is FQGNSA in the germline V gene. CDR3 nucleotide sequence: TGTGCCAGCAGCTTAACAAGCTCCTACGAGCAGTACTTC. The encoded protein is CASSLTSSYEQYF.